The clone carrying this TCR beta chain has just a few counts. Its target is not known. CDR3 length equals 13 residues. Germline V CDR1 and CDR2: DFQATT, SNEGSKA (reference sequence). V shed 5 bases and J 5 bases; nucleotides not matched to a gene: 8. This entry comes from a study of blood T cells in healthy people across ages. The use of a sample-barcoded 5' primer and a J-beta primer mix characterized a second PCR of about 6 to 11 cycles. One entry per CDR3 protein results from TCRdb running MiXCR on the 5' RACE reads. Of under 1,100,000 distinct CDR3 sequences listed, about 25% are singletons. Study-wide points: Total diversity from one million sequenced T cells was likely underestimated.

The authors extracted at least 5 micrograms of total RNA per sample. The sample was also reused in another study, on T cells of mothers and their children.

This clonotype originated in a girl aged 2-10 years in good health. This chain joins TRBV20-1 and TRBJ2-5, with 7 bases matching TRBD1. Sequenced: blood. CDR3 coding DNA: TGCAGTGCTCAAGCAGGGGGAAAGGAGACCCAGTACTTC. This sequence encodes CSAQAGGKETQYF.